Listed below are T cell receptor beta chains from one sample, sequenced in a study of T cells in Graves' hyperthyroidism and ophthalmopathy. TCRdb called the multiplex PCR reads again in MiXCR, with one record for every CDR3 protein. The table has hundreds of thousands of distinct CDR3 sequences, around 15% seen once. The specimen was blood. These receptors were collected from a middle-aged woman with Graves' ophthalmopathy. The CDR3 runs from the conserved cysteine through the conserved F or W. The D gene is left open where the match is weak. Clone size is stated in some rows and not others, as once, few, many or a class when expanded.

J gene: TRBJ2-2; clone size: NA; V gene: TRBV5-1; D gene: NA; CDR3 protein: CASSLWGTSNTGELFF; CDR3 DNA: TGCGCCAGCAGCTTGTGGGGGACGTCGAACACCGGGGAGCTGTTTTTT
J gene: TRBJ2-5; clone size: many; V gene: TRBV24-1; D gene: NA; CDR3 protein: CATSDAVTQYF; CDR3 DNA: TGTGCCACCAGTGATGCCGTGACCCAGTACTTC
J gene: TRBJ1-3; clone size: many; V gene: TRBV6-1; D gene: TRBD1; CDR3 protein: CASTQIQGAENTIYF; CDR3 DNA: TGTGCCAGCACCCAAATACAGGGGGCTGAAAACACCATATATTTT
J gene: TRBJ1-1; clone size: many; V gene: TRBV30; D gene: NA; CDR3 protein: CAWISLWGIEAFF; CDR3 DNA: TGTGCCTGGATCTCTTTGTGGGGCATCGAAGCTTTCTTT
J gene: TRBJ1-6; clone size: few; V gene: TRBV28; D gene: TRBD1; CDR3 protein: CASSQTGASPLHF; CDR3 DNA: TGTGCCAGCAGTCAAACAGGGGCTTCACCCCTCCACTTT
J gene: TRBJ2-4; clone size: NA; V gene: TRBV28; D gene: NA; CDR3 protein: CASSVDKGSRSKNIQYF; CDR3 DNA: TGTGCCAGCAGTGTCGACAAGGGATCACGTTCCAAAAACATTCAGTACTTC
J gene: TRBJ2-2; clone size: many; V gene: TRBV19; D gene: NA; CDR3 protein: CASREFRDTTNTGELFF; CDR3 DNA: TGTGCCAGTAGGGAATTCCGGGACACAACGAACACCGGGGAGCTGTTTTTT
J gene: TRBJ1-3; clone size: NA; V gene: TRBV6-1; D gene: NA; CDR3 protein: CASSPRTEGTGNTIYF; CDR3 DNA: TGTGCCAGCAGTCCCAGGACCGAGGGTACCGGAAACACCATATATTTT
J gene: TRBJ1-5; clone size: many; V gene: TRBV7-2; D gene: NA; CDR3 protein: CASSLNLYATQHF; CDR3 DNA: TGTGCCAGCAGCTTAAATCTTTATGCGACCCAGCATTTT
J gene: TRBJ2-2; clone size: many; V gene: TRBV20-1; D gene: NA; CDR3 protein: CSASPPSNTGELFF; CDR3 DNA: TGCAGTGCTAGCCCTCCATCGAACACCGGGGAGCTGTTTTTT
J gene: TRBJ2-7; clone size: many; V gene: TRBV2; D gene: TRBD2; CDR3 protein: CASSEAGGNYEQYF; CDR3 DNA: TGTGCCAGCAGTGAGGCGGGAGGGAACTACGAGCAGTACTTC
J gene: TRBJ2-7; clone size: many; V gene: TRBV11-2; D gene: NA; CDR3 protein: CASSFSGATYEQYF; CDR3 DNA: TGTGCCAGCAGCTTCAGTGGCGCTACCTACGAGCAGTACTTC
J gene: TRBJ1-1; clone size: many; V gene: TRBV11-3; D gene: NA; CDR3 protein: CASSPGVGSEAFF; CDR3 DNA: TGTGCCAGCAGCCCCGGGGTAGGCTCTGAAGCTTTCTTT
J gene: TRBJ1-2; clone size: many; V gene: TRBV9; D gene: NA; CDR3 protein: CASSVAKGAASYGYTF; CDR3 DNA: TGTGCCAGCAGCGTAGCTAAAGGGGCAGCCTCCTATGGCTACACCTTC
J gene: TRBJ2-7; clone size: many; V gene: TRBV20-1; D gene: TRBD2; CDR3 protein: CSAESGLAGGYEQYF; CDR3 DNA: TGCAGTGCTGAATCGGGACTAGCGGGGGGTTACGAGCAGTACTTC
J gene: TRBJ2-7; clone size: many; V gene: TRBV2; D gene: NA; CDR3 protein: CAGALAGNEQYF; CDR3 DNA: TGTGCCGGGGCCCTTGCAGGCAACGAGCAGTACTTC
J gene: TRBJ2-2; clone size: NA; V gene: TRBV20-1; D gene: NA; CDR3 protein: CSAGSVATGELFF; CDR3 DNA: TGCAGTGCTGGGAGCGTCGCCACCGGGGAGCTGTTTTTT
J gene: TRBJ2-5; clone size: many; V gene: TRBV20-1; D gene: NA; CDR3 protein: CSARSGSRGETQYF; CDR3 DNA: TGCAGTGCTAGAAGCGGTTCTAGAGGAGAGACCCAGTACTTC
J gene: TRBJ2-5; clone size: many; V gene: TRBV28; D gene: NA; CDR3 protein: CASSLLEEGEETQYF; CDR3 DNA: TGTGCCAGCAGTCTCCTCGAAGAGGGGGAGGAGACCCAGTACTTC
J gene: TRBJ2-7; clone size: NA; V gene: TRBV6-2/TRBV6-3; D gene: NA; CDR3 protein: CASSDDYSSSYEQYF; CDR3 DNA: TGTGCCAGCAGCGACGACTACTCGAGCTCCTACGAGCAGTACTTC
J gene: TRBJ1-2; clone size: few; V gene: TRBV4-3; D gene: TRBD1; CDR3 protein: CASSQPGQGGGYTF; CDR3 DNA: TGCGCCAGCAGCCAACCGGGACAGGGGGGAGGCTACACCTTC
J gene: TRBJ2-7; clone size: many; V gene: TRBV10-2; D gene: TRBD2; CDR3 protein: CASRKGLSEQYF; CDR3 DNA: TGCGCCAGCAGGAAGGGACTATCAGAGCAGTACTTC
J gene: TRBJ2-4; clone size: few; V gene: TRBV14; D gene: NA; CDR3 protein: CASSRGSGGFDIQYF; CDR3 DNA: TGTGCCAGCAGCCGAGGATCGGGGGGCTTTGACATTCAGTACTTC
J gene: TRBJ2-1; clone size: many; V gene: TRBV6-1; D gene: TRBD2; CDR3 protein: CASSASGNNEQFF; CDR3 DNA: TGTGCCAGCAGTGCCAGCGGGAACAATGAGCAGTTCTTC
J gene: TRBJ2-7; clone size: many; V gene: TRBV14; D gene: NA; CDR3 protein: CASSPNPIEQYF; CDR3 DNA: TGTGCCAGCAGCCCCAACCCGATAGAGCAGTACTTC
J gene: TRBJ1-1; clone size: NA; V gene: TRBV6-2/TRBV6-3; D gene: NA; CDR3 protein: CASSDEVSEAFF; CDR3 DNA: TGTGCCAGCAGTGATGAGGTGTCTGAAGCTTTCTTT
J gene: TRBJ2-2; clone size: few; V gene: TRBV6-5; D gene: TRBD1; CDR3 protein: CASSYAGTGVTGELFF; CDR3 DNA: TGTGCCAGCAGTTACGCAGGGACAGGGGTGACCGGGGAGCTGTTTTTT
J gene: TRBJ1-2; clone size: few; V gene: TRBV6-2/TRBV6-3; D gene: NA; CDR3 protein: CASSYFYGTNYGYTF; CDR3 DNA: TGTGCCAGCAGTTACTTTTACGGGACTAACTATGGCTACACCTTC
J gene: TRBJ2-5; clone size: many; V gene: TRBV18; D gene: NA; CDR3 protein: CASSPPSAETQYF; CDR3 DNA: TGTGCCAGCTCACCACCATCCGCGGAGACCCAGTACTTC
J gene: TRBJ1-2; clone size: NA; V gene: TRBV29-1; D gene: NA; CDR3 protein: CSVHTPGRGYTF; CDR3 DNA: TGCAGCGTGCATACCCCAGGGCGGGGCTACACCTTC
J gene: TRBJ2-1; clone size: NA; V gene: TRBV11-1; D gene: TRBD1; CDR3 protein: CASSTRDRGSGEQFF; CDR3 DNA: TGTGCCAGCAGCACTAGGGACAGGGGAAGCGGTGAGCAGTTCTTC
J gene: TRBJ2-1; clone size: NA; V gene: TRBV6-4; D gene: TRBD2; CDR3 protein: CASSRYGIREGLPYNEQFF; CDR3 DNA: TGTGCCAGCAGTCGTTACGGCATAAGGGAGGGCCTTCCATACAATGAGCAGTTCTTC
J gene: TRBJ1-5; clone size: NA; V gene: TRBV19; D gene: TRBD1; CDR3 protein: CASSPGQGKFQPQHF; CDR3 DNA: TGTGCCAGTAGTCCCGGACAGGGGAAGTTTCAGCCCCAGCATTTT
J gene: TRBJ2-7; clone size: many; V gene: TRBV7-8; D gene: TRBD2; CDR3 protein: CASSTTSGRGYEQYF; CDR3 DNA: TGTGCCAGCAGCACCACTAGCGGGAGGGGGTACGAGCAGTACTTC
J gene: TRBJ1-1; clone size: many; V gene: TRBV20-1; D gene: NA; CDR3 protein: CSAENVWQGLGTEAFF; CDR3 DNA: TGCAGTGCGGAAAATGTGTGGCAGGGCTTGGGCACTGAAGCTTTCTTT
J gene: TRBJ1-1; clone size: many; V gene: TRBV6-2/TRBV6-3; D gene: NA; CDR3 protein: CASSYPANTEAFF; CDR3 DNA: TGTGCCAGCAGTTACCCAGCGAACACTGAAGCTTTCTTT
J gene: TRBJ1-1; clone size: many; V gene: TRBV2; D gene: NA; CDR3 protein: CASDLMNTEAFF; CDR3 DNA: TGTGCCAGCGACCTGATGAACACTGAAGCTTTCTTT
J gene: TRBJ2-7; clone size: many; V gene: TRBV6-1; D gene: TRBD1; CDR3 protein: CASSRGDRGYEQYF; CDR3 DNA: TGTGCCAGCAGTCGCGGGGACAGGGGATACGAGCAGTACTTC
J gene: TRBJ2-2; clone size: few; V gene: TRBV6-2/TRBV6-3; D gene: TRBD2; CDR3 protein: CASSYTTGPGRDTGELFF; CDR3 DNA: TGTGCCAGCAGTTACACCACAGGTCCCGGGAGGGACACCGGGGAGCTGTTTTTT
J gene: TRBJ1-5; clone size: few; V gene: TRBV6-5; D gene: NA; CDR3 protein: CASSHYAGENQPQHF; CDR3 DNA: TGTGCCAGCAGTCACTACGCAGGGGAGAATCAGCCCCAGCATTTT